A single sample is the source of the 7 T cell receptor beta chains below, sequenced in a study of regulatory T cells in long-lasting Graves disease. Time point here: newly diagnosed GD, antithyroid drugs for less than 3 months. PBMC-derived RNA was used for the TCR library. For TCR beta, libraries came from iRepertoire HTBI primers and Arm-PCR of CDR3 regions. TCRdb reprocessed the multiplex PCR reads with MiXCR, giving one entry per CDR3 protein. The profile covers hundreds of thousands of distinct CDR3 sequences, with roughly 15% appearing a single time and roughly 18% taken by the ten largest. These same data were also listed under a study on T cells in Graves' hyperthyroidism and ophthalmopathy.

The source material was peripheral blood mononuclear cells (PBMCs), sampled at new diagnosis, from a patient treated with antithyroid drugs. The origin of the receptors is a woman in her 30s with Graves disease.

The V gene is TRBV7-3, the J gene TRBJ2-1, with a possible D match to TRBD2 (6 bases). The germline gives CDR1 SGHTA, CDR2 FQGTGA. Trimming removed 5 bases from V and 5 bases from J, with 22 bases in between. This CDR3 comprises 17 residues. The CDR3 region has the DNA TGTGCCAGCAGCCCCTCTCTACTAGCTGGGGTGGACAATGAGCAGTTCTTC. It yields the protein CASSPSLLAGVDNEQFF.

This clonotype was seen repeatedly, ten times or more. This CDR3 reads CASRGDSKSYEQYF. The CDR3, as DNA: TGTGCCAGCAGGGGGGACAGTAAATCCTACGAGCAGTACTTC. The chain couples TRBV27 to TRBJ2-7; TRBD1 agrees at 7 bases. The CDR3 runs 14 residues. Germline V gene sequence: CDR1 MNHEY, CDR2 SMNVEV (reference sequence). Germline trimming cut 6 bases from V and 1 base from J; bases unmatched to any gene: 6.

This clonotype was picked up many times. CDR3 nucleotides: TGTGCCAGCAGCTTCGGAACGTACAGGGCTGATGGCTACACCTTC. It encodes CASSFGTYRADGYTF. This chain links TRBV7-8 with TRBJ1-2; tentatively, D is TRBD1 (6 bases). The germline V gene encodes CDR1 SGHVS and CDR2 FQNEAQ. The CDR3 extends over 15 amino acids. The V gene lost 3 bases and the J gene lost 6 bases, with 17 bases spanning the gap.

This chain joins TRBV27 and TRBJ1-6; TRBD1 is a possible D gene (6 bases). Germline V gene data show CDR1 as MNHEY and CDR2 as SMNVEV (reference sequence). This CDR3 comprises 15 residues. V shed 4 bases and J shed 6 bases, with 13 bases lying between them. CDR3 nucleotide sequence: TGTGCCAGCAGTTCCAGGGGTTTAAGTAATTCACCCCTCCACTTT. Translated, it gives CASSSRGLSNSPLHF.

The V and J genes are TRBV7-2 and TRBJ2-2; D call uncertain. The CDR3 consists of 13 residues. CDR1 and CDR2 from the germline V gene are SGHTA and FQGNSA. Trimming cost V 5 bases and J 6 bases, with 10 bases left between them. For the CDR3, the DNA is TGTGCCAGCAGCCAGAGACCCGCCGGGGAGCTGTTTTTT. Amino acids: CASSQRPAGELFF.

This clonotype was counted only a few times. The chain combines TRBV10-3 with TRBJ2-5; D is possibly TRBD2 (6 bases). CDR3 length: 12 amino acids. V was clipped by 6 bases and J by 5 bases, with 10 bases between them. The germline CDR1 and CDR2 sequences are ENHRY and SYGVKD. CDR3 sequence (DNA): TGTGCCATCAGGGACTATGGGGAGACCCAGTACTTC. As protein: CAIRDYGETQYF.

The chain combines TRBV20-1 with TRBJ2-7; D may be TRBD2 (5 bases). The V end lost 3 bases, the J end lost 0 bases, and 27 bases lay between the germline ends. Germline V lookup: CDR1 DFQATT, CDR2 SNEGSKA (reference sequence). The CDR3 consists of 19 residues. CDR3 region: CSASPPGRNQRQRSYEQYF. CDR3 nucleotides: TGCAGTGCTAGCCCGCCGGGGAGAAACCAGAGACAACGCTCCTACGAGCAGTACTTC.